This TCR beta chain emerged from a study of T cell responses to AZD1222 COVID-19 vaccine. Study conclusions and caveats: At baseline, just a handful of AZD1222 recipients tested seropositive.

This CDR3 has 15 residues. The germline V and J ends were trimmed by 5 bases and 6 bases, with 17 bases remaining between them. CDR1 and CDR2 from the germline V gene are MGHDK and SYGVNS. This clone was detected only a few times. The antigen remains unidentified. Libraries were prepared by immunoSEQ multiplex PCR; TCRdb keeps only in-frame clonotypes and omits some of them. The table has about 120,000 clones, around nine tenths seen once. This receptor was identified in an adult in good health. The chain carries TRBV25-1 and TRBJ1-5; the D is unclear. The sample in question was peripheral blood, obtained on day 0 of AZD1222 vaccination. CDR3 sequence reads: CASSPSKGSSQPQHF. DNA of the CDR3: TGTGCCAGCAGTCCTTCCAAGGGATCGAGTCAGCCCCAGCATTTT.